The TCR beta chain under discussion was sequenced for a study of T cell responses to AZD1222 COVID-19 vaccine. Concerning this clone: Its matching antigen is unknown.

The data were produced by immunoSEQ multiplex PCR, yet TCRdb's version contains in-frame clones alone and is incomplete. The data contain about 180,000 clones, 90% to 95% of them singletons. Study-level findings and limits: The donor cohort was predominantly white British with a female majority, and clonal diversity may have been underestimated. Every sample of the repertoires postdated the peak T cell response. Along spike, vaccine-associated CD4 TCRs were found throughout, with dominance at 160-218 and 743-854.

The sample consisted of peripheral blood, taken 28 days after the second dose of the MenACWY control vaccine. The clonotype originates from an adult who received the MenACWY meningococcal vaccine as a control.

The CDR3 nucleotides read TGTGCCAGCAGCGTTGACAGGGGTAATTCACCCCTCCACTTT. Translated: CASSVDRGNSPLHF. This chain uses TRBV7-8 with TRBJ1-6, with TRBD1 matching over 8 bases. Germline CDR1 and CDR2: SGHVS and FQNEAQ. This CDR3 is 14 amino acids long. The V segment lost 5 bases and the J segment 6 bases; nucleotides outside the gene matches: 3.